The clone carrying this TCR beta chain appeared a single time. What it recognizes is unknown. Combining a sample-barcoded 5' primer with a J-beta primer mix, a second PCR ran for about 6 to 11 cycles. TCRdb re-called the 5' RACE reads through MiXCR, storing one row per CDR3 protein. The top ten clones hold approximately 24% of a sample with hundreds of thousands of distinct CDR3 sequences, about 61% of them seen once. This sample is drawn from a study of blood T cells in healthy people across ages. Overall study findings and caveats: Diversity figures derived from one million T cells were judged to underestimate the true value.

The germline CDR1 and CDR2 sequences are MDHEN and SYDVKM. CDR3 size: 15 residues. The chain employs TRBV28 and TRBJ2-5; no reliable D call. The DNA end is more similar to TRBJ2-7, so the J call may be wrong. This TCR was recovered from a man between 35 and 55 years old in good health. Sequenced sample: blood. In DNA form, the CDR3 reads TGTGCCAGCAGCTCGACTTATAAGTCCTCCTACGAGCAGTACTTC. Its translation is CASSSTYKSSYEQYF.